The present T cell receptor beta chain was sequenced within a study of identical twins. The CDR3 runs to 14 residues. The V and J ends lost 0 bases and 5 bases respectively, with 6 bases between them. CDR1 and CDR2 (germline): KGHDR, SFDVKD. This clonotype was counted at least ten times. Template switching added a universal primer site, and cDNA bore unique molecular identifiers. MiXCR, run by TCRdb on the 5' RACE reads, gives a single entry per CDR3 protein. The sample includes nearly 900,000 distinct CDR3 sequences, roughly 12% seen only once; the top ten take around 1.5%. The sample also formed part of further work on yellow fever vaccine responses in identical twins.

This TCR came from a woman aged 18-35 years in good health. The rearrangement joins TRBV24-1 to TRBJ2-2; the D is unclear. The sequenced sample was PBMCs. The DNA for the CDR3 is TGTGCCACCAGTGATTTGGATAGAACCGGGGAGCTGTTTTTT. This sequence encodes CATSDLDRTGELFF.